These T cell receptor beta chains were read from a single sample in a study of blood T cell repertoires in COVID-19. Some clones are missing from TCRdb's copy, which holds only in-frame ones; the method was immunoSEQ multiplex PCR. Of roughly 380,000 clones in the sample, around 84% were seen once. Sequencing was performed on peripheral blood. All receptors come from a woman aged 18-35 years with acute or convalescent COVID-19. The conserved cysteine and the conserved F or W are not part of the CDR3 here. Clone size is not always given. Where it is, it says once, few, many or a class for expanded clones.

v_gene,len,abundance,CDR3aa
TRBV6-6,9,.,ASSPFDIQY
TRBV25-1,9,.,ASSEDWGYT
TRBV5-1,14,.,ASSREQGAGANVLT
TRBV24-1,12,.,ATSDFPNTGELF
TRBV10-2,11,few,ASSAERGYGYT
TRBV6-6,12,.,ASSDSSMNTEAF
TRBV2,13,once,ASNPTVNSGNTIY
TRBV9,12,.,ASSVDSHTGELF
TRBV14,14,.,ASSPPRPRQNEKLF
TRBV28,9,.,ASSWTGGAF
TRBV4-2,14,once,ASSRDREAYTGELF
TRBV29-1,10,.,SVPTGTYEQY
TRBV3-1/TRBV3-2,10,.,ASSQFSYEQF
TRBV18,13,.,ASSPPSASGNTIY
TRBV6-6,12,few,ASSYSGGSYEQY
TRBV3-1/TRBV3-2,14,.,ASSQGIQGTGNTIY
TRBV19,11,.,ASRGQGNTEAF
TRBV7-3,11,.,ASSLLAGREQY
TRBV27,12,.,ASSKQGSGNTIY
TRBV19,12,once,ASREGGIGYGYT
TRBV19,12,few,ASSSPGGVDGYT
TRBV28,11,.,ASSLRQGTEAF
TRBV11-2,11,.,ASSWGDSQPQH
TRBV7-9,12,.,ASSHGTSGYEQY